This T cell receptor (beta chain) derives from a study of CD8+ T cells in alopecia areata. V trimming: 0 bases; J trimming: 5 bases; junction bases outside the gene matches: 3. Per germline, CDR1 KGHSH and CDR2 LQKENI. This CDR3 has 14 residues. Study-level points and caveats: There were also resident alphabeta T cells of normal skin sequenced in scalp samples.

cDNA serving as the sequencing template came from extracted, reverse transcribed RNA. Sequencing used immunoSEQ multiplex PCR; TCRdb keeps in-frame clones, though not all of them. The profile shows 120,000 or so clones, approximately 58% of them singletons. Collection of lesional scalp punch biopsies and peripheral blood was performed in alopecia areata patients. Cell sorting on a FACSAria was used to separate CD4+ and CD8+ T cells from the PBMCs. Points on this clone: Antigen specificity is unknown.

The sequenced sample was CD4+ T cells sorted from blood, obtained at week 0. This TCR came from a human donor with alopecia areata. This chain connects TRBV18 to TRBJ2-7; 8 nucleotides align to TRBD2. Written as DNA, the CDR3 is TGTGCCAGCTCACCACCGACTAGCGCACACGAGCAGTACTTC. Translation: CASSPPTSAHEQYF.